Listed below are T cell receptor beta chains from one sample, sequenced in a study of blood T cell repertoires in COVID-19. Some clones are missing from TCRdb's copy, which holds only in-frame ones; the method was immunoSEQ multiplex PCR. The sample consists of some 110,000 clones, roughly 88% of them appearing once. Source material: peripheral blood. The receptor set was obtained from an older woman with acute or convalescent COVID-19. The CDR3 runs from the conserved cysteine through the conserved F or W.

J: TRBJ1-5; V: TRBV19; CDR3: CASSARTGLNQPQHF
J: TRBJ1-2; V: TRBV3-1/TRBV3-2; CDR3: CASSQDRTSGRSYTF
J: TRBJ2-1; V: TRBV7-6; CDR3: CAVDGAVERGGYNEQFF
J: TRBJ1-5; V: TRBV4-1; CDR3: CASSQGEGDLQPQHF
J: TRBJ1-6; V: TRBV5-1; CDR3: CASSLEGLSSPLHF
J: TRBJ1-5; V: TRBV7-2; CDR3: CASSLDRGVNQPQHF
J: TRBJ1-4; V: TRBV11-1; CDR3: CASSSDRTNEKLFF
J: TRBJ2-5; V: TRBV10-3; CDR3: CAISPGGTETQYF
J: TRBJ2-7; V: TRBV12-5; CDR3: CASGPRQGTYEQYF
J: TRBJ1-1; V: TRBV9; CDR3: CASSVGIQAKGDTEAFF
J: TRBJ2-7; V: TRBV5-4; CDR3: CASSPGLAGGYEQYF
J: TRBJ2-7; V: TRBV5-6; CDR3: CASSLAGSYEQYF
J: TRBJ2-7; V: TRBV3-1/TRBV3-2; CDR3: CASSRTRTSYEQYF
J: TRBJ1-4; V: TRBV7-9; CDR3: CAVPVGSSSTNEKLFF
J: TRBJ1-6; V: TRBV5-1; CDR3: CASSYEGDALHF
J: TRBJ1-1; V: TRBV5-1; CDR3: CASSSQTGASEAFF
J: TRBJ1-4; V: TRBV5-1; CDR3: CASSQQGANEKLFF
J: TRBJ2-5; V: TRBV4-2; CDR3: CASSQVKDRKETQYF
J: TRBJ2-1; V: TRBV18; CDR3: CASSPNPGEQFF
J: TRBJ2-2; V: TRBV4-1; CDR3: CASSQAEVDGELFF
J: TRBJ1-6; V: TRBV19; CDR3: CASKPGDNSPLHF
J: TRBJ2-1; V: TRBV18; CDR3: CASSPLRENEQFF
J: TRBJ1-6; V: TRBV30; CDR3: CAWSERGYNSPLHF
J: TRBJ2-3; V: TRBV5-1; CDR3: CASSLGLAGGAQDTQYF
J: TRBJ1-2; V: TRBV19; CDR3: CASSQFWDEGADGYTF
J: TRBJ2-7; V: TRBV6-5; CDR3: CASTRDRSLYEQYF
J: TRBJ2-1; V: TRBV3-1/TRBV3-2; CDR3: CASSQEGSGAYNEQFF
J: TRBJ2-5; V: TRBV6-5; CDR3: CASRTVTGHQETQYF
J: TRBJ1-2; V: TRBV9; CDR3: CASSVPGGGLYGYTF